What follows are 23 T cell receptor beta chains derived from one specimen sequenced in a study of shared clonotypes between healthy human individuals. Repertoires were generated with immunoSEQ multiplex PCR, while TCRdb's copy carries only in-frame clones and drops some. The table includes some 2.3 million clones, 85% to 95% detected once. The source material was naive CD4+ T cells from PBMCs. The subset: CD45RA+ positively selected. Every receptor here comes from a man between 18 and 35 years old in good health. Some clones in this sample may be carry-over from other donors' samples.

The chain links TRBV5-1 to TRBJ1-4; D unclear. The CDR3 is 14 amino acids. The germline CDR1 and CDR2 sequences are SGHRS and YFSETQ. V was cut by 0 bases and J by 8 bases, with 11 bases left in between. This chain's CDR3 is CASSLVGSGEKLFF. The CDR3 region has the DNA TGCGCCAGCAGCTTGGTCGGGAGCGGGGAAAAACTGTTTTTT. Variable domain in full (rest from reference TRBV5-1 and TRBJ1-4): KAGVTQTPRYLIKTRGQQVTLSCSPISGHRSVSWYQQTPGQGLQFLFEYFSETQRNKGNFPGRFSGRQFSNSRSEMNVSTLELGDSALYLCASSLVGSGEKLFFGSGTQLSVL.

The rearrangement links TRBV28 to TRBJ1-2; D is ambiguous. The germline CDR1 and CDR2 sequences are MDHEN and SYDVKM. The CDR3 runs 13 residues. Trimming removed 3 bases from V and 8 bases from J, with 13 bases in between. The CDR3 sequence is CASSFVRSYGYTF. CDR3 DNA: TGTGCCAGCAGTTTCGTCAGGTCGTACGGCTACACCTTC.

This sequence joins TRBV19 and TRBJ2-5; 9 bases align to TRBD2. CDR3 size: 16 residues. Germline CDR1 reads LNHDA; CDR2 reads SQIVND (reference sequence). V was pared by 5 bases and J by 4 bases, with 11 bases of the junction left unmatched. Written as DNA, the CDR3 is TGTGCCAGTAGTCCCCGGCGGCGGGAGGGAATAGAGACCCAGTACTTC. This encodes CASSPRRREGIETQYF.

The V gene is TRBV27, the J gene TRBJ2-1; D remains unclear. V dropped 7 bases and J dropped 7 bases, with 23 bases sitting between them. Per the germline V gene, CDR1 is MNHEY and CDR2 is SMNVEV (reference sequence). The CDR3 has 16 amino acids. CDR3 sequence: CASKKDSPRARNEQFF. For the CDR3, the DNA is TGTGCCAGCAAGAAAGACTCCCCTAGGGCTAGAAATGAGCAGTTCTTC.

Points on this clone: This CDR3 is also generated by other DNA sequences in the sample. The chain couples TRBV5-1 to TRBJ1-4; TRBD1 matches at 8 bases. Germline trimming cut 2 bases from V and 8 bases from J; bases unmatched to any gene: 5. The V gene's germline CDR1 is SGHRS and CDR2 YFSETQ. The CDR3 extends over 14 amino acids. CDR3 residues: CASSFGQGGEKLFF. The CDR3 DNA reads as TGCGCCAGCAGCTTCGGACAGGGAGGGGAAAAACTGTTTTTT. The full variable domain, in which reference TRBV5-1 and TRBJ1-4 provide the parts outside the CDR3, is KAGVTQTPRYLIKTRGQQVTLSCSPISGHRSVSWYQQTPGQGLQFLFEYFSETQRNKGNFPGRFSGRQFSNSRSEMNVSTLELGDSALYLCASSFGQGGEKLFFGSGTQLSVL.

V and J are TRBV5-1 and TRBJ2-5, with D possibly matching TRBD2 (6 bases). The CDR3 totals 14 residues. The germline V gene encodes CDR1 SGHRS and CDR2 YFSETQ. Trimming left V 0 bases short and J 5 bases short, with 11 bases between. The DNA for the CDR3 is TGCGCCAGCAGCTTGGGACGGGCGGGGGAGACCCAGTACTTC. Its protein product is CASSLGRAGETQYF.

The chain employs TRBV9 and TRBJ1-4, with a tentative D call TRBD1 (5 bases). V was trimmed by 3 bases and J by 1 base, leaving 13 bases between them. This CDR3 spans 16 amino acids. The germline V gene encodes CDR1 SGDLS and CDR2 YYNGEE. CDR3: CASSGGLRETNEKLFF. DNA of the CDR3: TGTGCCAGCAGCGGGGGCCTGAGAGAAACTAATGAAAAACTGTTTTTT.

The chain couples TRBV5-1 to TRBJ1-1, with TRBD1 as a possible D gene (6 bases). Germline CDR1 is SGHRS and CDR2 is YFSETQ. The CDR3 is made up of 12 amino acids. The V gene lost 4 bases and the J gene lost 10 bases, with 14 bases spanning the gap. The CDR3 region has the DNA TGCGCCAGCAGCCTGGTAGGAGGGGGAGCTTTCTTT. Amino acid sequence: CASSLVGGGAFF. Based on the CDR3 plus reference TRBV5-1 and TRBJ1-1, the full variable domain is KAGVTQTPRYLIKTRGQQVTLSCSPISGHRSVSWYQQTPGQGLQFLFEYFSETQRNKGNFPGRFSGRQFSNSRSEMNVSTLELGDSALYLCASSLVGGGAFFGQGTRLTVV.

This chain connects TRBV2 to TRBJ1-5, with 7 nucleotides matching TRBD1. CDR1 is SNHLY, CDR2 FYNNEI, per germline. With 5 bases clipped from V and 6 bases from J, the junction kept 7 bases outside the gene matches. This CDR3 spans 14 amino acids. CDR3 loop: CASSQGTERQPQHF. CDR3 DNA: TGTGCCAGCAGTCAGGGGACAGAGCGTCAGCCCCAGCATTTT. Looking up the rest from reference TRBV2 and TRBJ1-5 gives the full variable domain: EPEVTQTPSHQVTQMGQEVILRCVPISNHLYFYWYRQILGQKVEFLVSFYNNEISEKSEIFDDQFSVERPDGSNFTLKIRSTKLEDSAMYFCASSQGTERQPQHFGDGTRLSIL.

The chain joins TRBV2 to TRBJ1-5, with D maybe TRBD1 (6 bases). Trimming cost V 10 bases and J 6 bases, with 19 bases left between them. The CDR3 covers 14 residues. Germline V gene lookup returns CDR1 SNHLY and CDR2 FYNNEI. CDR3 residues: CATSGERVRQPQHF. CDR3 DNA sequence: TGTGCCACCTCAGGGGAGAGAGTGCGTCAGCCCCAGCATTTT.

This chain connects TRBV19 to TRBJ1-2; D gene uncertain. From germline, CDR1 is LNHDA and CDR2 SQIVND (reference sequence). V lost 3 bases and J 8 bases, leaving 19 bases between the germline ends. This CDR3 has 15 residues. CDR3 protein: CASSMDHLRVLGYTF. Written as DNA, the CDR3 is TGTGCCAGTAGTATGGACCATCTCCGGGTCTTGGGCTACACCTTC. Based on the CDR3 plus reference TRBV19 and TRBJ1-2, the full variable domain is DGGITQSPKYLFRKEGQNVTLSCEQNLNHDAMYWYRQDPGQGLRLIYYSQIVNDFQKGDIAEGYSVSREKKESFPLTVTSAQKNPTAFYLCASSMDHLRVLGYTFGSGTRLTVV.

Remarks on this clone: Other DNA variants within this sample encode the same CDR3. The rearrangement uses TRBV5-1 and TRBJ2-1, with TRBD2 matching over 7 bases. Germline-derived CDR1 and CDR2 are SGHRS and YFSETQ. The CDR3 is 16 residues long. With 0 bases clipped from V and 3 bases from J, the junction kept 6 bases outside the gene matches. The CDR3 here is CASSLGGGSGYNEQFF. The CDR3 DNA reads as TGCGCCAGCAGCTTGGGCGGCGGGAGTGGCTACAATGAGCAGTTCTTC.

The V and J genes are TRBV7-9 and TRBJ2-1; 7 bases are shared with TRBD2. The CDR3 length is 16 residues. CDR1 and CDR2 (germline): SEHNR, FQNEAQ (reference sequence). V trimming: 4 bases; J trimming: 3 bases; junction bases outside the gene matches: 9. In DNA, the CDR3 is TGTGCCAGCAGCTCCGGAAGGGCTAGCGGCTACAATGAGCAGTTCTTC. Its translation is CASSSGRASGYNEQFF.

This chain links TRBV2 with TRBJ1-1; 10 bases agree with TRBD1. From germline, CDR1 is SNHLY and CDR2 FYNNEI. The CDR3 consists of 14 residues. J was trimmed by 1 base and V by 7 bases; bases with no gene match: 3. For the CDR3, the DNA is TGTGCCAGCACTGGGGACAGGGGGAACACTGAAGCTTTCTTT. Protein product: CASTGDRGNTEAFF.

In DNA form, the CDR3 reads TGTGCCAGCTCCCAAGGACAGGGGGCAGGGGGCTACACCTTC. It specifies CASSQGQGAGGYTF. The chain carries TRBV18 and TRBJ1-2; 11 nucleotides align to TRBD1. Germline CDR1 is KGHSH and CDR2 is LQKENI. V shed 6 bases, J shed 8 bases, and the junction held 8 bases outside the gene matches. There are 14 residues in the CDR3.

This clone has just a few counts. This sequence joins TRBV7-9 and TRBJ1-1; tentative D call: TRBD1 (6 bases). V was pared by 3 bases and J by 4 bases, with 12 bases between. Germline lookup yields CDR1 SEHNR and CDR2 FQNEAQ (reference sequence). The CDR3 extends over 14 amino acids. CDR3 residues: CASSLNREGTEAFF. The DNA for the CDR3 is TGTGCCAGCAGCTTGAACAGGGAGGGCACTGAAGCTTTCTTT.

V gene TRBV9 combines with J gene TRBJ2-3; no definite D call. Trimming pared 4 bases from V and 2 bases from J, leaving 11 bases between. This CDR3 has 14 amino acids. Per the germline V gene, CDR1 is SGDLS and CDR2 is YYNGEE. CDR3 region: CASSPQSPTDTQYF. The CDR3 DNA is TGTGCCAGCAGCCCCCAGTCGCCCACAGATACGCAGTATTTT.

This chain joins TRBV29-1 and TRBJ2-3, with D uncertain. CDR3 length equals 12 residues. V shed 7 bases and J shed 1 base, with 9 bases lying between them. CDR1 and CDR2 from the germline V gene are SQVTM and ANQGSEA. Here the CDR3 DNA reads TGCAGCGCGGAATGGGGCACAGATACGCAGTATTTT. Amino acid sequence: CSAEWGTDTQYF.

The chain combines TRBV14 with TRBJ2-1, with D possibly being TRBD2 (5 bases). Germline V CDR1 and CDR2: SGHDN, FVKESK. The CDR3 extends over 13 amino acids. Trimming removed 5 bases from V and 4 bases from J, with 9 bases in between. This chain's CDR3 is CASSNRGYNEQFF. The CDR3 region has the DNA TGTGCCAGCAGCAACCGAGGGTACAATGAGCAGTTCTTC.

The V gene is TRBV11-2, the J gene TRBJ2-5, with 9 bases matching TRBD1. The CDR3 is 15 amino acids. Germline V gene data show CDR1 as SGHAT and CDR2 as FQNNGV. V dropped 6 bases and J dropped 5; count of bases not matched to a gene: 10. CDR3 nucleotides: TGTGCCAGCAGTCGTACAGGGGGCGGTAGGGAGACCCAGTACTTC. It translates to CASSRTGGGRETQYF.

This chain's CDR3 is CASSLGGINTEAFF. The DNA of the CDR3 is TGTGCCAGCAGTTTAGGAGGGATTAACACTGAAGCTTTCTTT. J is TRBJ1-1 and V is TRBV28; D call uncertain. This CDR3 region has 14 residues. Germline assignment: CDR1 MDHEN and CDR2 SYDVKM. Between the trimmed V and J ends, which lost 2 bases and 2 bases, there was a span of 9 bases.

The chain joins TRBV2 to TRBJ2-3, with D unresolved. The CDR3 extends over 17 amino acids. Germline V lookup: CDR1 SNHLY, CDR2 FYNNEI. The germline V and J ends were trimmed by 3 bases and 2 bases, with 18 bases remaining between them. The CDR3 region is CASSDPGSPPDTDTQYF. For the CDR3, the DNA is TGTGCCAGCAGTGATCCGGGCAGCCCCCCAGACACAGATACGCAGTATTTT. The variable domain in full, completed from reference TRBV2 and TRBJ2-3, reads EPEVTQTPSHQVTQMGQEVILRCVPISNHLYFYWYRQILGQKVEFLVSFYNNEISEKSEIFDDQFSVERPDGSNFTLKIRSTKLEDSAMYFCASSDPGSPPDTDTQYFGPGTRLTVL.

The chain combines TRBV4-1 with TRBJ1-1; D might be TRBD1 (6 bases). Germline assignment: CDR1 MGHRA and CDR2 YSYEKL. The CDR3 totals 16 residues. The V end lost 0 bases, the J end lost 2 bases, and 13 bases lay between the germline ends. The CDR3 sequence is CASSQEDRPLNTEAFF. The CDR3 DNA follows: TGCGCCAGCAGCCAAGAGGACAGACCCTTAAACACTGAAGCTTTCTTT.